A single count supports the clone carrying this T cell receptor beta chain. Its specificity is not known. These data come from a study of blood T cells in healthy people across ages. Then a second PCR, running about 6 to 12 cycles, was carried out with a sample-barcoded 5' primer and a J-beta primer mix. TCRdb re-called the 5' RACE reads through MiXCR, storing one row per CDR3 protein. Of 790,000 or so distinct CDR3 sequences listed, more than 50% are singletons. General study findings and limits: Diversity of TCR beta per million T cells declined in a roughly linear way with age.

Germline CDR1 SEHNR, CDR2 FQNEAQ (reference sequence). The CDR3 is made up of 17 amino acids. The V gene end was trimmed by 4 bases and the J gene end by 1 base; junction bases not matched to a gene: 13. Per sample, no less than 6 micrograms of total RNA were extracted. This clonotype originated in a man aged 35-49 years in good health. The chain is built from TRBV7-9 and TRBJ2-7, with TRBD2 matching 7 bases. The sequenced sample consisted of blood. CDR3 sequence reads: CASSSPAFWRESYEQYF. Written as DNA, the CDR3 is TGTGCCAGCAGCTCCCCCGCTTTCTGGCGGGAGTCCTACGAGCAGTACTTC.